The present T cell receptor beta chain was sequenced within a study of blood T cells in healthy people across ages. Study details: Capture via template switching afforded approximately one barcoded beta molecule per two T cells. Study conclusions and caveats: Long-lived donors carried more naive CD4+ cells and greater diversity than aged donors. Not knowing donor CMV status may have confounded expanded clonotype changes.

This clonotype occurred many times. What it recognizes is unknown. V dropped 4 bases and J dropped 3; count of bases not matched to a gene: 4. CDR3 length equals 16 residues. From germline, CDR1 is SGDLS and CDR2 YYNGEE. RNA extraction gave at least 5.5 micrograms of total RNA per sample. A J-beta primer mix and a sample-barcoded 5' primer were used in a second PCR of roughly 6 to 12 cycles. In TCRdb, the 5' RACE reads were re-called with MiXCR into one record per CDR3 protein. The table has 1.5 million to 2 million distinct CDR3 sequences, roughly 32% seen once. The clonotype comes from a woman younger than 45 in good health. Input material: blood. The V call is TRBV9, the J call TRBJ2-1; 13 positions match TRBD2. CDR3 bases: TGTGCCAGCAGCCGACTAGCGGGGGGAAGCTACAATGAGCAGTTCTTC. It translates to CASSRLAGGSYNEQFF.